This TCR beta chain originates from a study of shared clonotypes between healthy human individuals. Produced via immunoSEQ multiplex PCR; TCRdb's table is partial and in-frame only. The sample has 450,000 to 500,000 clones, 79% seen once. Study-wide results and caveats: Deeper or shallower sequencing was expected to change how clonotypes are shared among donors.

Points on this clone: Its antigen remains unknown. At one of its ends the junction is not consistent with the germline gene, which may arise from a read error.

The source material was PBMCs. This receptor was identified in a woman aged 40-49 years in good health. Some clones in this sample may be carry-over from other donors' samples.

The CDR3, as DNA: TGTGCCAGCAATGAAGGGGGGTCCCCCTACGAGCAGTACTTC. Protein: CASNEGGSPYEQYF. The gene calls are TRBV6-1 and TRBJ2-7, with D perhaps being TRBD1 or TRBD2 (6 bases each). There are 14 residues in the CDR3. Germline-derived CDR1 and CDR2 are MNHNS and SASEGT.